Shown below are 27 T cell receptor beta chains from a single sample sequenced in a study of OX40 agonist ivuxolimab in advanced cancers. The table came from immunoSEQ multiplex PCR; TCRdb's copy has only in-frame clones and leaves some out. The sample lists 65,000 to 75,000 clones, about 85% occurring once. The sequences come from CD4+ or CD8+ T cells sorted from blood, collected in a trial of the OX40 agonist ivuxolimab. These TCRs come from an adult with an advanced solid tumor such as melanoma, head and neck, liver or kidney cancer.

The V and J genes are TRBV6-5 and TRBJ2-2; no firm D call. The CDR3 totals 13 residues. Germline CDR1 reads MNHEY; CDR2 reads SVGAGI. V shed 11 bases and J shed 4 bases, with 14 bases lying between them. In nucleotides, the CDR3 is TGTGCCGTACAGAAACCTCTCACCGGGGAGCTGTTTTTT. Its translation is CAVQKPLTGELFF.

Here the CDR3 reads CASRTDRSTDTQYF. CDR3 DNA: TGTGCCAGCAGGACGGACAGGAGCACAGATACGCAGTATTTT. The chain links TRBV2 to TRBJ2-3, with TRBD1 matching over 7 bases. This CDR3 spans 14 amino acids. CDR1 is SNHLY and CDR2 is FYNNEI in the germline V gene. After removal of 6 bases from V and 0 bases from J, the junction contained 3 bases not matched to a gene.

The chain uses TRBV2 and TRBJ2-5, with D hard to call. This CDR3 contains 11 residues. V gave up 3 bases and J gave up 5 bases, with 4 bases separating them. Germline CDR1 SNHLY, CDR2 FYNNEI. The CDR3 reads CASSDWETQYF. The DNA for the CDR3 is TGTGCCAGCAGTGATTGGGAGACCCAGTACTTC.

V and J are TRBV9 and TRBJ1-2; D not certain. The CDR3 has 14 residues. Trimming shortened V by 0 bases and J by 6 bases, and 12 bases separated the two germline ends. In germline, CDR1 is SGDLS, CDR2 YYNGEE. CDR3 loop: CASSVGRFNDGYTF. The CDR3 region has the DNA TGTGCCAGCAGCGTAGGGAGGTTCAATGATGGCTACACCTTC.

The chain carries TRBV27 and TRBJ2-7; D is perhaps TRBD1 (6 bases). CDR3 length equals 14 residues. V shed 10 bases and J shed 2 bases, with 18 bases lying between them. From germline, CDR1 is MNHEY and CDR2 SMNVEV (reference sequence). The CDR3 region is CATTGQYPAYEQYF. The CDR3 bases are TGTGCCACCACAGGACAGTACCCAGCCTACGAGCAGTACTTC.

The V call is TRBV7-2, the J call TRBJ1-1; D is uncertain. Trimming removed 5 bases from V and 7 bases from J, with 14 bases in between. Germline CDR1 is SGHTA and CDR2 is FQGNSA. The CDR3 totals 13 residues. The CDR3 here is CASSPNGEGEAFF. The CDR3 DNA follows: TGTGCCAGCAGCCCCAATGGGGAGGGTGAAGCTTTCTTT.

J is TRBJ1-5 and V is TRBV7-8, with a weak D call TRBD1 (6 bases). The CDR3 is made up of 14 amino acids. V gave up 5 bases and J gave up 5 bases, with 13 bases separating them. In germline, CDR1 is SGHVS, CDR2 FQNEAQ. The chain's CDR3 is CASSLGQSYQPQHF. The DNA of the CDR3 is TGTGCCAGCAGCCTCGGACAGTCTTATCAGCCCCAGCATTTT.

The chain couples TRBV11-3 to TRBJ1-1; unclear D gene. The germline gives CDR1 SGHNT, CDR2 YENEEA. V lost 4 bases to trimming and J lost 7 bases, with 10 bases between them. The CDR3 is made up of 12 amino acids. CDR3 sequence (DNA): TGTGCCAGCAGCTCCCCCCCAGGTGAAGCTTTCTTT. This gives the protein CASSSPPGEAFF.

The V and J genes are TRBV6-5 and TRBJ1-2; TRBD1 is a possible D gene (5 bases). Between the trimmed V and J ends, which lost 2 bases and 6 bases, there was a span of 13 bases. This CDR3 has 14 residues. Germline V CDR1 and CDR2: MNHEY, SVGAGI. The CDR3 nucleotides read TGTGCCAGCAGTTACACGGGGGTCTCGAATGGCTACACCTTC. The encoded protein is CASSYTGVSNGYTF.

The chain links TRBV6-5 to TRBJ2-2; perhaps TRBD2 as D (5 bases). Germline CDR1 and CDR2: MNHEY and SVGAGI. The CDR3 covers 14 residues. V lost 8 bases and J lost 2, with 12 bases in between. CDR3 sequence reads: CASRLAANTGELFF. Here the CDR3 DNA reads TGTGCCAGCCGTCTAGCAGCTAACACCGGGGAGCTGTTTTTT.

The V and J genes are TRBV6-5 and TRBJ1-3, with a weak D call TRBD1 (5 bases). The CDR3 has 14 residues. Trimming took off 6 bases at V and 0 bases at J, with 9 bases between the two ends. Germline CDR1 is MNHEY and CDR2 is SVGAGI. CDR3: CASSQGLSGNTIYF. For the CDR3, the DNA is TGTGCCAGCAGCCAGGGCCTCTCTGGAAACACCATATATTTT.

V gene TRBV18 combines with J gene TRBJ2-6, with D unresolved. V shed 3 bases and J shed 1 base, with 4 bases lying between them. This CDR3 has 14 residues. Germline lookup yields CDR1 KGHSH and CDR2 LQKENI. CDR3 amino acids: CASSPLSGANVLTF. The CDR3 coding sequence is TGTGCCAGCTCACCCCTATCTGGGGCCAACGTCCTGACTTTC.

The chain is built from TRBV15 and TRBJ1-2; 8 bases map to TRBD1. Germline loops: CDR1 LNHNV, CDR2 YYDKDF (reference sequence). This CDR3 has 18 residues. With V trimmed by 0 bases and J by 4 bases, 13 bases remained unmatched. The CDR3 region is CATSRDYRQGARIYGYTF. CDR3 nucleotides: TGTGCCACCAGCAGAGATTACCGGCAGGGGGCTAGGATCTATGGCTACACCTTC.

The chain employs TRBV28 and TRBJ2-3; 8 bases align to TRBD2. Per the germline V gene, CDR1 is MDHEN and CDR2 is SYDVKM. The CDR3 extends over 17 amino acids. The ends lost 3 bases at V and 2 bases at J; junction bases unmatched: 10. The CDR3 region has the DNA TGTGCCAGCAGTTTTTTAGGTAGCGGGGATAACACAGATACGCAGTATTTT. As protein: CASSFLGSGDNTDTQYF.

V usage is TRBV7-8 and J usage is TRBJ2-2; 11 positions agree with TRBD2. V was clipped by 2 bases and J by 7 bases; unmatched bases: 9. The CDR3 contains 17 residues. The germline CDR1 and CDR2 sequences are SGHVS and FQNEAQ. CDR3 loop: CASSLRPSGRFGGELFF. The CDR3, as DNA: TGTGCCAGCAGCTTACGTCCTAGCGGGAGGTTCGGCGGGGAGCTGTTTTTT. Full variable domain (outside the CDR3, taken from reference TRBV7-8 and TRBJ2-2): GAGVSQSPRYKVAKRGQDVALRCDPISGHVSLFWYQQALGQGPEFLTYFQNEAQLDKSGLPSDRFFAERPEGSVSTLKIQRTQQEDSAVYLCASSLRPSGRFGGELFFGEGSRLTVL.

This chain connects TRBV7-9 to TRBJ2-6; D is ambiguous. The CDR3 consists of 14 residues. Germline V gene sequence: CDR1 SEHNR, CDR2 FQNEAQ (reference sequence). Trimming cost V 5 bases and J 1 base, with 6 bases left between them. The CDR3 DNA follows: TGTGCCAGCAGCCCCGTGTCTGGGGCCAACGTCCTGACTTTC. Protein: CASSPVSGANVLTF. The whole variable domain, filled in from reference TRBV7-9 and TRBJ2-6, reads DTGVSQNPRHKITKRGQNVTFRCDPISEHNRLYWYRQTLGQGPEFLTYFQNEAQLEKSRLLSDRFSAERPKGSFSTLEIQRTEQGDSAMYLCASSPVSGANVLTFGAGSRLTVL.

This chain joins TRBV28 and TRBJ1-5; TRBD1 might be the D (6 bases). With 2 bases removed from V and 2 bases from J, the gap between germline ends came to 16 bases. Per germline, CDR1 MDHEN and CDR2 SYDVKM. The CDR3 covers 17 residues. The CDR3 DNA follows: TGTGCCAGCAGTTTACTGAGGGGGTTCCTAGGCAATCAGCCCCAGCATTTT. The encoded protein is CASSLLRGFLGNQPQHF. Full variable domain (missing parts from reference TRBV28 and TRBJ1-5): DVKVTQSSRYLVKRTGEKVFLECVQDMDHENMFWYRQDPGLGLRLIYFSYDVKMKEKGDIPEGYSVSREKKERFSLILESASTNQTSMYLCASSLLRGFLGNQPQHFGDGTRLSIL.

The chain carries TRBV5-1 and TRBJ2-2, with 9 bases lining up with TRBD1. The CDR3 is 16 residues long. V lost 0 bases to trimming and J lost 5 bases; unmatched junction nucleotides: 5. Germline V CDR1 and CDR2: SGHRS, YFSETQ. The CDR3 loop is CASSLDTQGATGELFF. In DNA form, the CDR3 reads TGCGCCAGCAGCTTGGACACACAGGGGGCTACCGGGGAGCTGTTTTTT.

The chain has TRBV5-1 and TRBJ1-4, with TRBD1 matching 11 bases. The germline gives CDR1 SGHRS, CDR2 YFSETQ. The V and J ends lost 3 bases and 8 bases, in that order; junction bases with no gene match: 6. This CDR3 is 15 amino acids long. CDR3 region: CASSSAGTGGEKLFF. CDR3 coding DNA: TGCGCCAGCAGCTCGGCCGGGACAGGGGGAGAAAAACTGTTTTTT.

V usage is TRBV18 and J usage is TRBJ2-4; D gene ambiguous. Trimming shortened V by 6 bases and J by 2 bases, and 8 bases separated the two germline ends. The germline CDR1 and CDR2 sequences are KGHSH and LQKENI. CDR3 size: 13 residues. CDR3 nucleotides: TGTGCCAGCTCTGGGGATACCAAAAACATTCAGTACTTC. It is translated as CASSGDTKNIQYF.

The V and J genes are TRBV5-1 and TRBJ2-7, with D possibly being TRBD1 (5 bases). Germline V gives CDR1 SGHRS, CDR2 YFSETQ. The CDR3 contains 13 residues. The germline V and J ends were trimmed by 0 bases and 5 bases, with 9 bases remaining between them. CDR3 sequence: CASSLGPGNEQYF. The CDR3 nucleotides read TGCGCCAGCAGCTTGGGCCCAGGGAACGAGCAGTACTTC.

The CDR3 protein is CASSQDRGRNTEAFF. DNA of the CDR3: TGCGCCAGCAGCCAAGATCGGGGCCGGAACACTGAAGCTTTCTTT. The chain couples TRBV4-3 to TRBJ1-1; a weak D match, TRBD1 (5 bases). Trimming stripped 0 bases from V and 1 base from J, with 9 bases between. The CDR3 is made up of 15 amino acids. CDR1 and CDR2 from the germline V gene are LGHNA and YSLEER.

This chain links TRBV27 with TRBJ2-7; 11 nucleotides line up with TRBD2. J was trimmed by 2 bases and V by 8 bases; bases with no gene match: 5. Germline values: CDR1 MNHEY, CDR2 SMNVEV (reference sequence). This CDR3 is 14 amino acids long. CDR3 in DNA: TGTGCCAGCGCAGAACTAGCGGGAGCCTACGAGCAGTACTTC. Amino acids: CASAELAGAYEQYF.

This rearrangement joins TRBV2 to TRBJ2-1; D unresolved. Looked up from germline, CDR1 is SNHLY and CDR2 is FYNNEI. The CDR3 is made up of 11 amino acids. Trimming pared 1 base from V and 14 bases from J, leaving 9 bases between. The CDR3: CASSEGMRKFF. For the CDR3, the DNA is TGTGCCAGCAGTGAAGGCATGCGGAAGTTCTTC.

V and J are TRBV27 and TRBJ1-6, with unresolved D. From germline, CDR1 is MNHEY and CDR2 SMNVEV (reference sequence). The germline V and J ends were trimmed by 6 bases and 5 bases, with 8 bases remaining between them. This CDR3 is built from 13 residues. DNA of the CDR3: TGTGCCAGCAGCCCACCTAATAATTCACCCCTCCACTTT. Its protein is CASSPPNNSPLHF.

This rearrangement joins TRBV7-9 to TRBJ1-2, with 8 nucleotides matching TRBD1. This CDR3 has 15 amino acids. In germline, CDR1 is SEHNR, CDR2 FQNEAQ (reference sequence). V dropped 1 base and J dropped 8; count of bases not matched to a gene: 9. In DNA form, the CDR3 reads TGTGCCAGCAGCTTAGATCTCCAGGGGGCGTCGGGCTACACCTTC. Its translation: CASSLDLQGASGYTF.

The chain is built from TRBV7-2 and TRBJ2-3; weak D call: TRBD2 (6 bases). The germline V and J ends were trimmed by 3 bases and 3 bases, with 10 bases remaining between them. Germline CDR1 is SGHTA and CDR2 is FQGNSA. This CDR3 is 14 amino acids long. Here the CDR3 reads CASSFLGGTDTQYF. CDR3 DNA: TGTGCCAGCAGCTTCCTGGGGGGAACAGATACGCAGTATTTT.